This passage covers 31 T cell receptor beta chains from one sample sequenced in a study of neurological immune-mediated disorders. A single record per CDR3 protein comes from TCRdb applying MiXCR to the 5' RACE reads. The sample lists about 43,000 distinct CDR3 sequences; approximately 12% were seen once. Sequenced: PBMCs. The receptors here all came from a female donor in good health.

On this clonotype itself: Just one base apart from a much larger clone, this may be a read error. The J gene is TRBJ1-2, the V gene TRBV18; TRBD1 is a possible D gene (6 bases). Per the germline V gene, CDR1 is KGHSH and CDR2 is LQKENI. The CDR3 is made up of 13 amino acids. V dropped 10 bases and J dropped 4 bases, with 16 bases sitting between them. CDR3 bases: TGTGCCAACTCGGCGGACAGAATCTATGGCTACACCTTC. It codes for CANSADRIYGYTF.

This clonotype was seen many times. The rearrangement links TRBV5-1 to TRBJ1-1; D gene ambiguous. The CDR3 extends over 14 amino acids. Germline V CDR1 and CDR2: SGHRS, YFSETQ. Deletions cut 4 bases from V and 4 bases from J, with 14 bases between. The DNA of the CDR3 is TGCGCCAGCAGCCTCGGGAAGGCCGGCACTGAAGCTTTCTTT. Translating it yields CASSLGKAGTEAFF.

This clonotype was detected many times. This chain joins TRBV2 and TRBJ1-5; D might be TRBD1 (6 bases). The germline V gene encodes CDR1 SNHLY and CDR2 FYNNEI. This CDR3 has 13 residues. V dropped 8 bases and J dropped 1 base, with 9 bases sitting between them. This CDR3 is CASGGGSNQPQHF. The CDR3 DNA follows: TGTGCCAGCGGAGGGGGGAGCAATCAGCCCCAGCATTTT.

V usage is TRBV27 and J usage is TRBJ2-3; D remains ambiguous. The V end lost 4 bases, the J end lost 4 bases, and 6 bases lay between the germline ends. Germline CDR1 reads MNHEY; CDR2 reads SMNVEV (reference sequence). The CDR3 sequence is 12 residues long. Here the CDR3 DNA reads TGTGCCAGCAGTTCTCAACCAGATACGCAGTATTTT. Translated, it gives CASSSQPDTQYF.

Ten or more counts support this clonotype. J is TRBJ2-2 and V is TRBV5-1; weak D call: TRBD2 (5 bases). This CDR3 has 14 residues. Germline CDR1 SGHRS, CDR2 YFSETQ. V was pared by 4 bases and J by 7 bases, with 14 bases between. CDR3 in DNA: TGCGCCAGCAGCGCGACACCTCGGGACGGGGAGCTGTTTTTT. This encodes CASSATPRDGELFF. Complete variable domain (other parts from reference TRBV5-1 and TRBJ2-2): KAGVTQTPRYLIKTRGQQVTLSCSPISGHRSVSWYQQTPGQGLQFLFEYFSETQRNKGNFPGRFSGRQFSNSRSEMNVSTLELGDSALYLCASSATPRDGELFFGEGSRLTVL.

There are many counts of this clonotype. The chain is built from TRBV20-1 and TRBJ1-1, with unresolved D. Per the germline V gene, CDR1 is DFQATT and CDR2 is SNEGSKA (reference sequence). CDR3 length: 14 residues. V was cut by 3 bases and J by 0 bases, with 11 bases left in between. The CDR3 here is CSARPWGMNTEAFF. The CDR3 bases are TGCAGTGCTAGGCCGTGGGGTATGAACACTGAAGCTTTCTTT.

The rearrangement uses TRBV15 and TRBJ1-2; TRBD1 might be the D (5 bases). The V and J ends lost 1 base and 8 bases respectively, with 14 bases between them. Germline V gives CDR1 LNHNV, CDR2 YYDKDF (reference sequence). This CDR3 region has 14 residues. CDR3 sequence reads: CATSRGQTLEGYTF. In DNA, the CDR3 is TGTGCCACCAGCAGAGGACAGACTCTCGAGGGCTACACCTTC.

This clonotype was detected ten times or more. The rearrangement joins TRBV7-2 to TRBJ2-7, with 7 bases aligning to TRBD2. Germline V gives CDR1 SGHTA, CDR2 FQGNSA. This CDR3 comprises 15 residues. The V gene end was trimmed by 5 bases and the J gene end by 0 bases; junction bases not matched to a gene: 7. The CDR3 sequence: CASSPSGTSSYEQYF. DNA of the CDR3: TGTGCCAGCAGCCCTAGCGGAACCAGCTCCTACGAGCAGTACTTC.

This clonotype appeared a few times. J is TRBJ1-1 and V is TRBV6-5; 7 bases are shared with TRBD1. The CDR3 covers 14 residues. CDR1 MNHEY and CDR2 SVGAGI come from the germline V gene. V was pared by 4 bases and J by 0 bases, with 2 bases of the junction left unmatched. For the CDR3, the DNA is TGTGCCAGCAGTTTGGGACAGTTGAACACTGAAGCTTTCTTT. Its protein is CASSLGQLNTEAFF.

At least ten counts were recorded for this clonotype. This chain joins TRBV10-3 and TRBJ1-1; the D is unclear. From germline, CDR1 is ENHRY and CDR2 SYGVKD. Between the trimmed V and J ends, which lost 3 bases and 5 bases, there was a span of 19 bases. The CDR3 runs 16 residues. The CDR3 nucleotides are TGTGCCATCAGTGAAGGTTACGTTGGCCCCCGGACTGAAGCTTTCTTT. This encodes CAISEGYVGPRTEAFF.

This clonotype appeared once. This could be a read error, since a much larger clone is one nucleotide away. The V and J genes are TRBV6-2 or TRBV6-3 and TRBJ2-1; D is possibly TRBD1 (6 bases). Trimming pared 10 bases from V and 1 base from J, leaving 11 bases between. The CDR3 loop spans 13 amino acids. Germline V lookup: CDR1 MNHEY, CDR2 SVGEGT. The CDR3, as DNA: TGTGCCACAAGACAGGAATCCTACAATGAGCAGTTCTTC. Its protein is CATRQESYNEQFF.

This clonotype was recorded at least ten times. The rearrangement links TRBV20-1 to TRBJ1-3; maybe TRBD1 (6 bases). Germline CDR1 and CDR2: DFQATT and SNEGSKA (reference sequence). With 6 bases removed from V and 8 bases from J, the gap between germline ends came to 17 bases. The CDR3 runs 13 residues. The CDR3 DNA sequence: TGCAGTGCGCGCGGGACCAGGGGAGACACCATATATTTT. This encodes CSARGTRGDTIYF.

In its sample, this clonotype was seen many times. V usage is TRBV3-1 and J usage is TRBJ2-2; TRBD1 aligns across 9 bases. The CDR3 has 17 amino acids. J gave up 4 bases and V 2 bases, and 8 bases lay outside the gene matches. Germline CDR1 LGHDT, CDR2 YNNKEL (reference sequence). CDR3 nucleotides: TGTGCCAGCAGCCAACCCCTGACGGGACAGGGCACCGGGGAGCTGTTTTTT. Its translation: CASSQPLTGQGTGELFF. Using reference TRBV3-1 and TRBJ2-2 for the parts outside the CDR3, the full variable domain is DTAVSQTPKYLVTQMGNDKSIKCEQNLGHDTMYWYKQDSKKFLKIMFSYNNKELIINETVPNRFSPKSPDKAHLNLHINSLELGDSAVYFCASSQPLTGQGTGELFFGEGSRLTVL.

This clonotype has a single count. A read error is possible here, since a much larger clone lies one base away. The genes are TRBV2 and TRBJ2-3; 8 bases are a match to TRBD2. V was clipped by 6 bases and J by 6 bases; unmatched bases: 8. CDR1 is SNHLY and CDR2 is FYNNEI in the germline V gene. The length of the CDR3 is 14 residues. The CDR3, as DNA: TGTGCCAGCAGCCTGGTAGCGGGGTACGATACGCAGTATTTT. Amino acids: CASSLVAGYDTQYF.

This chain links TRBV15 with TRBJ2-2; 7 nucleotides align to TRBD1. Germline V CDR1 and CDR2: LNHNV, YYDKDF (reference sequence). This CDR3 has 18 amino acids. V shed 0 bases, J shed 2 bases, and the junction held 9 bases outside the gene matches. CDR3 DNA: TGTGCCACCAGCAGAGACGGGACAGAAGTTTCCAACACCGGGGAGCTGTTTTTT. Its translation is CATSRDGTEVSNTGELFF.

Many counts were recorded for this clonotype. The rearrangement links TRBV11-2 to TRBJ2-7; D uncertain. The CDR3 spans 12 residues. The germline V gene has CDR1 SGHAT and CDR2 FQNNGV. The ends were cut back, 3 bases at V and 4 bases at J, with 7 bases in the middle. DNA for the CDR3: TGTGCCAGCAGCTTCGGCGCATACGAGCAGTACTTC. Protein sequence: CASSFGAYEQYF. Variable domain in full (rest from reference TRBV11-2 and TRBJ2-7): EAGVAQSPRYKIIEKRQSVAFWCNPISGHATLYWYQQILGQGPKLLIQFQNNGVVDDSQLPKDRFSAERLKGVDSTLKIQPAKLEDSAVYLCASSFGAYEQYFGPGTRLTVT.

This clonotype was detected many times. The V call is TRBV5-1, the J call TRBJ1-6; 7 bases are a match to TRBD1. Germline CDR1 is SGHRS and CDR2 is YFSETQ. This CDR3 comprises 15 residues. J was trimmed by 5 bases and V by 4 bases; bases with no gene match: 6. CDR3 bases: TGCGCCAGCAGCCTCCTGACAGGGAATAATTCACCCCTCCACTTT. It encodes CASSLLTGNNSPLHF.

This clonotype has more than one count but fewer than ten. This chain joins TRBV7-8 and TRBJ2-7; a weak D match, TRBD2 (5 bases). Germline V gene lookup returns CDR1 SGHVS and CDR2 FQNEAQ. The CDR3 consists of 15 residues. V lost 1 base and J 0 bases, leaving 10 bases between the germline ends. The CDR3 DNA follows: TGTGCCAGCAGCTTAGGATCCGCGGGCTCCTACGAGCAGTACTTC. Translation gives CASSLGSAGSYEQYF.

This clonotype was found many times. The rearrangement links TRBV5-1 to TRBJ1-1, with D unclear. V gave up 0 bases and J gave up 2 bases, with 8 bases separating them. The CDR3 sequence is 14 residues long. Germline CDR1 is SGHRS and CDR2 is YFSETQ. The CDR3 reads CASSLVAGNTEAFF. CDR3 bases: TGCGCCAGCAGCTTGGTTGCAGGTAACACTGAAGCTTTCTTT.

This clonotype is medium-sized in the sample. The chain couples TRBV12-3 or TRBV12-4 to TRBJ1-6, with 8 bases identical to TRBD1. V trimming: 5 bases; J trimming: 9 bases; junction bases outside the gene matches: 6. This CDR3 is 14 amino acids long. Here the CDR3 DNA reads TGTGCCAGCAGTACGACAGGGGAGACTTCACCCCTCCACTTT. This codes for CASSTTGETSPLHF.

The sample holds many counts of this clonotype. The CDR3 protein is CASGTRPDGPQHF. The CDR3 coding sequence is TGTGCCAGCGGGACAAGACCAGACGGGCCCCAGCATTTT. J is TRBJ1-5 and V is TRBV6-2 or TRBV6-3, with D perhaps TRBD1 (6 bases). Trimming pared 8 bases from V and 9 bases from J, leaving 17 bases between. CDR1 and CDR2 from the germline V gene are MNHEY and SVGEGT. The CDR3 contains 13 residues.

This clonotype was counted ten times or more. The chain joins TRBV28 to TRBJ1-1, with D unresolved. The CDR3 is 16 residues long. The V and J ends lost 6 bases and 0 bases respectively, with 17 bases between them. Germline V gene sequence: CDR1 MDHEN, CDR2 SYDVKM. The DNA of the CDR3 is TGTGCCAGCAGCCCTGACGAGCAACTGATGAACACTGAAGCTTTCTTT. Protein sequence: CASSPDEQLMNTEAFF. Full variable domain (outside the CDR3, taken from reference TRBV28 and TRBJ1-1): DVKVTQSSRYLVKRTGEKVFLECVQDMDHENMFWYRQDPGLGLRLIYFSYDVKMKEKGDIPEGYSVSREKKERFSLILESASTNQTSMYLCASSPDEQLMNTEAFFGQGTRLTVV.

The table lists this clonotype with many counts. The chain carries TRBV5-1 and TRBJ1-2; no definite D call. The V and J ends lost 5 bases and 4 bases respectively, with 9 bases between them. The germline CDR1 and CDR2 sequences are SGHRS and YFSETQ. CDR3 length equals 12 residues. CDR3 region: CASRDGFYGYTF. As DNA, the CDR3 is TGCGCCAGCAGGGACGGATTCTATGGCTACACCTTC.

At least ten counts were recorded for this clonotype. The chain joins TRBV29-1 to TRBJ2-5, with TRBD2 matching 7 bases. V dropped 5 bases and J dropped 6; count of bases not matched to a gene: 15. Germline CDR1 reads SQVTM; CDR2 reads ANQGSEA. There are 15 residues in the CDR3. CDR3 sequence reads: CSVRGRGDPVQTQYF. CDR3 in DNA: TGCAGCGTTCGGGGTCGGGGGGACCCGGTTCAGACCCAGTACTTC.

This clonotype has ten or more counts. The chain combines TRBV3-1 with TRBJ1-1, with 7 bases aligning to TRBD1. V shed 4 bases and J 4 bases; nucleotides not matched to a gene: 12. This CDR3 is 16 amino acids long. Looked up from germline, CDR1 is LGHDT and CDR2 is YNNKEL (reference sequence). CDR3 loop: CASSPLRTGAATEAFF. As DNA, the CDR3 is TGTGCCAGCAGCCCACTAAGGACAGGAGCGGCCACTGAAGCTTTCTTT.

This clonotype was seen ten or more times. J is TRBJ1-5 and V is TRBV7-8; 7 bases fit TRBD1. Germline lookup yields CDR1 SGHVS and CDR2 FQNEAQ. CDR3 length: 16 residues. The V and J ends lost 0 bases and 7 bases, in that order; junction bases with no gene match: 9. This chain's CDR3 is CASSLAYRGGGQPQHF. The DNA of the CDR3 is TGTGCCAGCAGCTTAGCGTACAGGGGAGGTGGGCAGCCCCAGCATTTT.

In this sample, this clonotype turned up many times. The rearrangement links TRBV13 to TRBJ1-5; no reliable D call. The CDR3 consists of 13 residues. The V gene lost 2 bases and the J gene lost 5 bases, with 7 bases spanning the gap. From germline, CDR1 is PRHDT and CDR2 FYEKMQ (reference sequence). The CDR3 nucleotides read TGTGCCAGCAGCTTATCCCCGGATCAGCCCCAGCATTTT. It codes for CASSLSPDQPQHF. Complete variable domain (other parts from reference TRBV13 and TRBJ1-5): AAGVIQSPRHLIKEKRETATLKCYPIPRHDTVYWYQQGPGQDPQFLISFYEKMQSDKGSIPDRFSAQQFSDYHSELNMSSLELGDSALYFCASSLSPDQPQHFGDGTRLSIL.

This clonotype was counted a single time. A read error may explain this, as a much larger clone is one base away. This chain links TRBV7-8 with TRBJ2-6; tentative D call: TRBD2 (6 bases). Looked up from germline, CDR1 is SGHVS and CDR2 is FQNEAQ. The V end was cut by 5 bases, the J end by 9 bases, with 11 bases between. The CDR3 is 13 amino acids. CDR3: CASSGGKVNVLTF. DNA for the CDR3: TGTGCCAGCAGCGGCGGGAAGGTCAACGTCCTGACTTTC.

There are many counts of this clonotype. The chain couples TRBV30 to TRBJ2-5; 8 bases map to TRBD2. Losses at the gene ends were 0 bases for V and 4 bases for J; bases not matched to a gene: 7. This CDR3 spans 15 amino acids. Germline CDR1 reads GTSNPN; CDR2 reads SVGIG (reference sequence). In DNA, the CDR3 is TGTGCCTGGAGTGTAATCGGCGGGGGGCCAGAGACCCAGTACTTC. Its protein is CAWSVIGGGPETQYF.

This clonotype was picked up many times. Here the CDR3 reads CASSPPRLQETQYF. CDR3 nucleotide sequence: TGTGCCAGCAGCCCACCCCGACTCCAAGAGACCCAGTACTTC. This chain links TRBV6-2 or TRBV6-3 with TRBJ2-5; D remains ambiguous. Trimming removed 6 bases from V and 1 base from J, with 12 bases in between. CDR3 length equals 14 residues. The germline gives CDR1 MNHEY, CDR2 SVGEGT.

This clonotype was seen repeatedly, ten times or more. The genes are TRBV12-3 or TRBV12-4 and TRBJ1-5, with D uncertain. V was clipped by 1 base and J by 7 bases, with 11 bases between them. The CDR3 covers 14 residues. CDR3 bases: TGTGCCAGCAGTTTAGGGGGTTTTAAGCAGCCCCAGCATTTT. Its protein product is CASSLGGFKQPQHF.